The 5 T cell receptor beta chains presented below share a single source sample, sequenced in a study of T cells in Graves' hyperthyroidism and ophthalmopathy. TCR beta CDR3 regions were amplified from RNA transcripts. The HTBI primer set drove a first-round RT-PCR of the TCR CDR3. TCRdb called the multiplex PCR reads again in MiXCR, with one record for every CDR3 protein. The repertoire holds about 300,000 distinct CDR3 sequences, with around 19% as singletons. Sequences were obtained from blood. These TCRs come from a man aged 50 to 59 with Graves' ophthalmopathy.

Comments on this clonotype: Sequence at one end of the junction differs from germline and may be a read error. This rearrangement joins TRBV10-3 to TRBJ2-1; D is unclear. CDR1 ENHRY and CDR2 SYGVKD come from the germline V gene. This CDR3 comprises 14 residues. This chain's CDR3 is CASSEWSSYNEQSF. The CDR3 nucleotides are TGTGCCAGCAGTGAGTGGAGTTCCTACAATGAGCAGTCCTTC.

The chain recombines TRBV5-5 with TRBJ1-5; 9 nucleotides align to TRBD1. This CDR3 is 14 amino acids long. V dropped 3 bases and J dropped 16; count of bases not matched to a gene: 14. The germline gives CDR1 SGHKS, CDR2 YYEKEE (reference sequence). The CDR3 sequence: CASSSDGGTGIDHF. The CDR3 DNA reads TGTGCCAGCAGCTCCGATGGCGGGACAGGGATTGATCATTTT. The entire variable domain, with the rest obtained from reference TRBV5-5 and TRBJ1-5, is as follows: DAGVTQSPTHLIKTRGQQVTLRCSPISGHKSVSWYQQVLGQGPQFIFQYYEKEERGRGNFPDRFSARQFPNYSSELNVNALLLGDSALYLCASSSDGGTGIDHFGDGTRLSIL.

This clonotype was counted ten times or more. This chain uses TRBV12-3 or TRBV12-4 with TRBJ2-7; tentatively, D is TRBD2 (7 bases). Trimming took 5 bases from V and 2 from J, leaving 10 bases between them. The CDR3 covers 13 residues. The CDR3 DNA reads as TGTGCCAGCAGTCGCGGGGGCCCCTACGAGCAGTACTTC. Its protein is CASSRGGPYEQYF.

This clonotype was seen ten or more times. The chain has TRBV11-3 and TRBJ2-5, with TRBD2 matching 8 bases. The CDR3 contains 15 residues. The trim removed 5 bases at V and 2 bases at J, leaving 7 bases unmatched. Germline values: CDR1 SGHNT, CDR2 YENEEA. CDR3 amino acids: CASSPGGGPQETQYF. The CDR3 nucleotides read TGTGCCAGCAGCCCGGGGGGGGGGCCACAAGAGACCCAGTACTTC.

This clonotype has ten or more counts. V usage is TRBV7-8 and J usage is TRBJ2-7, with 7 bases that match TRBD1. With 4 bases clipped from V and 6 bases from J, the junction kept 9 bases outside the gene matches. The germline V gene encodes CDR1 SGHVS and CDR2 FQNEAQ. CDR3 size: 14 residues. In DNA form, the CDR3 reads TGTGCCAGCAGCTCGCGGACAGGCACCTTCGAGCAGTACTTC. Translating it yields CASSSRTGTFEQYF.